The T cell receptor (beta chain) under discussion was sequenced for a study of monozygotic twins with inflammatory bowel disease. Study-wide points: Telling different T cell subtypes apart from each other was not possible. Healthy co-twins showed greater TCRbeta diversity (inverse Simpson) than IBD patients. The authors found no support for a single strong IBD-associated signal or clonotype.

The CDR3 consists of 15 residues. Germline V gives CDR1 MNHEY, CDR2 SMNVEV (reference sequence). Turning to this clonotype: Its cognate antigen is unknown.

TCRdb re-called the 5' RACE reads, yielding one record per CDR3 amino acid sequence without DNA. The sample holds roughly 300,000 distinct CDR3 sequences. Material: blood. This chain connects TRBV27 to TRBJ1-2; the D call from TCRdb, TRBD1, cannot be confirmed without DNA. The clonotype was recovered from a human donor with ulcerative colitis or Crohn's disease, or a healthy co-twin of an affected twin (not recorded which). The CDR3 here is CASSLNRGLGYGYTF.